This T cell receptor beta chain appears in the sequencing data of a study of radiotherapy plus CTLA-4 blockade in lung cancer. Background on the study: Patients showed objective responses in over 15% of cases, and disease control was achieved by approximately 31%.

On this clone itself: Its matching antigen is unknown.

Whole-study findings and limits: Per reports, early blood T cell clone dynamics, plus interferon-beta, forecast response most strongly. Expansion of tumor-derived TCR clones was observed in blood after radiotherapy plus ipilimumab.

CDR1 is MDHEN and CDR2 is SYDVKM in the germline V gene. Trimming removed 8 bases from V and 2 bases from J, with 17 bases in between. This CDR3 contains 15 residues. Data came from immunoSEQ multiplex PCR; TCRdb stores just in-frame clones and leaves some out. The table records nearly 95,000 clones, approximately 80% of them present only once. It was focal radiation plus CTLA-4 blockade with ipilimumab that patients with chemo-refractory metastatic non-small-cell lung cancer received. The TCR was taken from a human donor with non-small cell lung cancer that progressed on radiotherapy plus ipilimumab. The V and J genes are TRBV28 and TRBJ2-3, with D uncertain. The specimen was peripheral blood, collected from a patient treated with radiotherapy plus ipilimumab. This CDR3 is CASHTPVLNTDTQYF. CDR3 DNA: TGTGCCAGCCACACCCCAGTACTAAACACAGATACGCAGTATTTT.